The 6 T cell receptor beta chains below were found in one sample sequenced in a study of T cells after yellow fever vaccination. MiXCR, run by TCRdb on the 5' RACE reads, gives a single entry per CDR3 protein. This table has some 340,000 distinct CDR3 sequences, approximately 4% appearing once. The sequencing here drew on PBMCs, taken 5 days after the yellow fever booster vaccination. The receptors here all came from a man between 18 and 29 years old who received the YFV17D yellow fever vaccine.

This clonotype has more than one count but fewer than ten. The chain recombines TRBV19 with TRBJ2-1; D remains unclear. V gave up 4 bases and J gave up 8 bases, with 6 bases separating them. This CDR3 is built from 11 residues. Germline loops: CDR1 LNHDA, CDR2 SQIVND (reference sequence). The CDR3 here is CASSTPDEQFF. CDR3 nucleotide sequence: TGTGCCAGTAGTACCCCTGATGAGCAGTTCTTC.

The V gene is TRBV15, the J gene TRBJ2-3, with D possibly being TRBD1 or TRBD2 (6 bases each). Germline V gene sequence: CDR1 LNHNV, CDR2 YYDKDF (reference sequence). Trimming took off 0 bases at V and 3 bases at J, with 10 bases between the two ends. This CDR3 has 15 residues. CDR3 residues: CATSRDRGQTDTQYF. The CDR3 DNA reads as TGTGCCACCAGCAGAGATCGGGGGCAAACAGATACGCAGTATTTT.

This clonotype was detected only a few times. The chain is built from TRBV5-6 and TRBJ2-5; TRBD1 aligns across 11 bases. V shed 4 bases and J 3 bases; nucleotides not matched to a gene: 5. CDR1 and CDR2 (germline): SGHDT, YYEEEE. There are 15 residues in the CDR3. The CDR3 region has the DNA TGTGCCAGCAGCATACTGGGACAGGGGGAAGAGACCCAGTACTTC. Its translation is CASSILGQGEETQYF. The entire variable domain, with the rest obtained from reference TRBV5-6 and TRBJ2-5, is as follows: DAGVTQSPTHLIKTRGQQVTLRCSPKSGHDTVSWYQQALGQGPQFIFQYYEEEERQRGNFPDRFSGHQFPNYSSELNVNALLLGDSALYLCASSILGQGEETQYFGPGTRLLVL.

This clonotype was recorded a few times. V and J are TRBV4-1 and TRBJ1-1, with D maybe TRBD1 (5 bases). CDR1 is MGHRA and CDR2 is YSYEKL in the germline V gene. The CDR3 sequence is 14 residues long. Trimming removed 6 bases from V and 4 bases from J, with 15 bases in between. The CDR3 loop is CASRAGLGGTEAFF. Written as DNA, the CDR3 is TGCGCCAGCAGGGCGGGGCTAGGCGGCACTGAAGCTTTCTTT.

This clonotype came up a few times. CDR3: CASSRLAGGIDYTF. Here the CDR3 DNA reads TGTGCCAGCAGCCGCCTTGCAGGCGGGATTGACTACACCTTC. The genes are TRBV7-8 and TRBJ1-2; no reliable D call. V was trimmed by 5 bases and J by 10 bases, leaving 20 bases between them. The CDR3 loop spans 14 amino acids. CDR1 is SGHVS, CDR2 FQNEAQ, per germline.

This clonotype was found a few times. V gene TRBV20-1 combines with J gene TRBJ2-5, with a weak D call TRBD2 (5 bases). Germline CDR1 DFQATT, CDR2 SNEGSKA (reference sequence). Trimming stripped 1 base from V and 2 bases from J, with 14 bases between. CDR3 length: 15 amino acids. Written as DNA, the CDR3 is TGCAGTGCTAGAGCTACGGGAAGTGGACAAGAGACCCAGTACTTC. It codes for CSARATGSGQETQYF.